The TCR beta chain under discussion was sequenced for a study of cytomegalovirus exposure and HLA in healthy donors. Overall study results and limits: An analysis that came later showed most CMV-associated TCR beta chains appearing HLA-restricted. A further, later analysis showed that HLA-associated TCR beta chains (compared with equally common others) were more clonally expanded.

The PCR made use of 60 Vbeta and 13 Jbeta primers. Here immunoSEQ multiplex PCR was the method, and the copy in TCRdb shows in-frame clones only, minus some. The table lists tens of thousands of clones, 76% of them singletons. The CDR3 totals 15 residues. Trimming removed 1 base from V and 4 bases from J, with 10 bases in between. CDR1 and CDR2 (germline): SGHAT, FQNNGV. In the case of this clone: The antigen remains undetermined.

In nominal health when sampled, donors likely had unrecorded immune exposures nonetheless. This chain connects TRBV11-2 to TRBJ2-2; D might be TRBD1 (5 bases). This clonotype originated in a man between 18 and 29 years old in good health and CMV-seronegative. The specimen sequenced was PBMCs. CDR3 bases: TGTGCCAGCAGCTTAGGGGGCCGAAGCACCGGGGAGCTGTTTTTT. As protein: CASSLGGRSTGELFF.